This T cell receptor beta chain was obtained from a study of cytomegalovirus exposure and HLA in healthy donors. Overall study results and limits: In an earlier analysis, about 87% or about 30%: the productive usage of most TCR beta V segments. Investigators reported 150 to 200 TCR beta chains as tied to cytomegalovirus. Apparent HLA restriction characterized most CMV-associated TCR beta chains in a later analysis. The study dropped some indistinguishable V segments, TRBV6-2 and TRBV6-3 among them.

V lost 2 bases and J 7 bases, leaving 18 bases between the germline ends. The CDR3 has 15 amino acids. Germline loops: CDR1 MNHEY, CDR2 SVGAGI. Points on this clone: The antigen is undetermined.

PCR amplification relied on 60 Vbeta primers (plus 13 Jbeta primers). The data were produced by immunoSEQ multiplex PCR, yet TCRdb's version contains in-frame clones alone and is incomplete. The sample holds around 70,000 clones, roughly 70% seen once. The sequencing sample was made of PBMCs. The clonotype was recovered from a man aged 55 to 70 in good health and CMV-seropositive. This rearrangement joins TRBV6-5 to TRBJ2-7; a possible D gene is TRBD1 (5 bases). CDR3: CASSYSWKGLREQYF. The DNA for the CDR3 is TGTGCCAGCAGTTACAGTTGGAAGGGGCTGAGGGAGCAGTACTTC.